The present TCR beta chain was sequenced within a study of post-analysis software for immune sequencing data. Whole-study context: Disease courses included relapsing-remitting, secondary progressive and progressive-relapsing multiple sclerosis. Study-wide results and caveats: Batch-mates among the samples co-clustered strongly by F measure. The study found significantly lower normalized Chao1 diversity in multiple sclerosis patients than in controls. Controls showed lower frequencies than patients for several TRBV segments, and TRBV5-6, TRBV5-1 and TRBV20-1 were among these.

Germline CDR1 SGHRS, CDR2 YFSETQ. Trimming at V came to 2 bases and at J to 4 bases, leaving 8 bases not matched to a gene. The CDR3 consists of 16 residues. A remark on this clonotype: Its antigen is still unknown. One base away lies a much larger clone, so this may be a sequencing read error.

TCR beta cDNA libraries had unique molecular identifiers. TCRdb re-analysed the PCR reads in MiXCR, keeping a single row per CDR3 protein. In the table there are about 180,000 distinct CDR3 sequences, around 28% of which are singletons. The sample taken for sequencing was blood. The rearrangement uses TRBV5-1 and TRBJ2-1, with 8 bases identical to TRBD2. The clonotype originates from a girl aged 10-17 years with multiple sclerosis. This CDR3 is CASSLVRAGAYNEQFF. The CDR3 nucleotides are TGCGCCAGCAGCTTAGTACGAGCGGGAGCTTACAATGAGCAGTTCTTC.